This entry describes one TCR beta chain. This sample was included in a study of cytomegalovirus exposure and HLA in healthy donors. The V and J ends lost 5 bases and 0 bases respectively, with 18 bases between them. This CDR3 has 17 amino acids. The germline V gene encodes CDR1 SGHTS and CDR2 YDEGEE. The PCR was carried out with 60 Vbeta primers and 13 Jbeta primers. Study processing details: A later analysis counted tens of millions of unique TCR beta chains, roughly 11 million shared. Clones were read by immunoSEQ multiplex PCR, and TCRdb kept only the in-frame ones, dropping some. V and J calls and clone size follow that table, whereas D and trimming were derived from the DNA. The repertoire consists of over 200,000 clones, with about 89% occurring once and the leading ten covering roughly 0.99%.

The clonotype originates from a woman younger than 35 in good health and CMV-seronegative. The specimen was PBMCs. V and J are TRBV5-8 and TRBJ2-1; possibly TRBD1 for D (6 bases). The CDR3 nucleotides are TGTGCCAGCAGGGTTGGGGTTGACAGGAGCTCCTACAATGAGCAGTTCTTC. Amino acid sequence: CASRVGVDRSSYNEQFF.